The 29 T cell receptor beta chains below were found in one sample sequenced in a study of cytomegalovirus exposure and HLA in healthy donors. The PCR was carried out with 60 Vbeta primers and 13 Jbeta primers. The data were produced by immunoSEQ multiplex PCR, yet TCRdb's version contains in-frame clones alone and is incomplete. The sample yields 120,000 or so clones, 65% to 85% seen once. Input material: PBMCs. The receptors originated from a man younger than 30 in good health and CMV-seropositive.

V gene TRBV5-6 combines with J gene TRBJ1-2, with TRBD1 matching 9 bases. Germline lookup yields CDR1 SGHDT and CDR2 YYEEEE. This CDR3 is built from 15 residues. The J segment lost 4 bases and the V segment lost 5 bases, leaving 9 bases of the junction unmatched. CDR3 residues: CASSSTGGVRYGYTF. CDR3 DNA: TGTGCCAGCAGTTCCACAGGGGGCGTACGCTATGGCTACACCTTC.

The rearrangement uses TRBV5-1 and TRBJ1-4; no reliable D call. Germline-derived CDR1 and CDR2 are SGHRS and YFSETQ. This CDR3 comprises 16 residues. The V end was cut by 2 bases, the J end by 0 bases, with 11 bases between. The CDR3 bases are TGCGCCAGCAGCTTTGAGGGTGCGGCAACTAATGAAAAACTGTTTTTT. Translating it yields CASSFEGAATNEKLFF.

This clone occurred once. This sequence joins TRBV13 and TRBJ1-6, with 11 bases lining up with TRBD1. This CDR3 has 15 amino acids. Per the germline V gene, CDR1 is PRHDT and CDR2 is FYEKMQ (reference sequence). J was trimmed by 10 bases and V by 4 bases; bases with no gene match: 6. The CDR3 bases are TGTGCCAGCAGCTCGGACAGGGGGCGGAGGTCACCCCTCCACTTT. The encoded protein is CASSSDRGRRSPLHF.

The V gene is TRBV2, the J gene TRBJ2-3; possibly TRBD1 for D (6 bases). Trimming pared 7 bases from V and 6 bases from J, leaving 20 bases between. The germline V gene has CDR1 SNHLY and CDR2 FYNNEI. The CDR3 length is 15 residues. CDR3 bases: TGTGCCAGCAATAACGGGGACACCCGGTCCGATACGCAGTATTTT. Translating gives CASNNGDTRSDTQYF. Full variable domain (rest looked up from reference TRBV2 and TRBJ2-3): EPEVTQTPSHQVTQMGQEVILRCVPISNHLYFYWYRQILGQKVEFLVSFYNNEISEKSEIFDDQFSVERPDGSNFTLKIRSTKLEDSAMYFCASNNGDTRSDTQYFGPGTRLTVL.

In DNA form, the CDR3 reads TGTGCCAGCAGCTTAGCTGGGGGGGTCACTGAAGCTTTCTTT. This sequence encodes CASSLAGGVTEAFF. J is TRBJ1-1 and V is TRBV11-2, with D possibly being TRBD1 (5 bases). The CDR3 runs to 14 residues. CDR1 is SGHAT and CDR2 is FQNNGV in the germline V gene. Trimming removed 1 base at V and 4 bases at J, with 10 bases between. Variable domain in full (rest from reference TRBV11-2 and TRBJ1-1): EAGVAQSPRYKIIEKRQSVAFWCNPISGHATLYWYQQILGQGPKLLIQFQNNGVVDDSQLPKDRFSAERLKGVDSTLKIQPAKLEDSAVYLCASSLAGGVTEAFFGQGTRLTVV.

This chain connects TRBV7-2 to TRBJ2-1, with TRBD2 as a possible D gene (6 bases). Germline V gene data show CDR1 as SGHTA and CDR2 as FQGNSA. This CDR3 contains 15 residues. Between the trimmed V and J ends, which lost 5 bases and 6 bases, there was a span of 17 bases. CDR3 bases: TGTGCCAGCAGCAACGCCCCGGGACTCCGCAATGAGCAGTTCTTC. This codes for CASSNAPGLRNEQFF.

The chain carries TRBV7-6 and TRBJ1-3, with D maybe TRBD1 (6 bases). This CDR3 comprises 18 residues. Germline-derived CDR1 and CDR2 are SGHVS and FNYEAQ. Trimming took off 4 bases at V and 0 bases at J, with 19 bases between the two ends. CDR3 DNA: TGTGCCAGCAGCTCGGTGGGGGGGGCCGACAGCTCTGGAAACACCATATATTTT. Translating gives CASSSVGGADSSGNTIYF. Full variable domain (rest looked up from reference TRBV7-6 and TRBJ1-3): GAGVSQSPRYKVTKRGQDVALRCDPISGHVSLYWYRQALGQGPEFLTYFNYEAQQDKSGLPNDRFSAERPEGSISTLTIQRTEQRDSAMYRCASSSVGGADSSGNTIYFGEGSWLTVV.

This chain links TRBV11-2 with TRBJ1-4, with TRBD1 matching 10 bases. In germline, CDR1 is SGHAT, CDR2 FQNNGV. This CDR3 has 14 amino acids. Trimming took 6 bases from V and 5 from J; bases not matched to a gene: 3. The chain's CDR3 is CASSLDRGNEKLFF. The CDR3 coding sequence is TGTGCCAGCAGTTTGGACAGGGGGAATGAAAAACTGTTTTTT.

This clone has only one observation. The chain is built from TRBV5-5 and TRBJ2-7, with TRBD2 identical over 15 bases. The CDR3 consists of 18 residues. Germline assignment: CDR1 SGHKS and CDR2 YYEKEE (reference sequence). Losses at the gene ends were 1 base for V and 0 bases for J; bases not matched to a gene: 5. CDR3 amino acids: CASSLLGLAGGYSYEQYF. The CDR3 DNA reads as TGTGCCAGCAGCTTGCTGGGACTAGCGGGAGGATACTCCTACGAGCAGTACTTC. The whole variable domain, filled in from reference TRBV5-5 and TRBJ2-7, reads DAGVTQSPTHLIKTRGQQVTLRCSPISGHKSVSWYQQVLGQGPQFIFQYYEKEERGRGNFPDRFSARQFPNYSSELNVNALLLGDSALYLCASSLLGLAGGYSYEQYFGPGTRLTVT.

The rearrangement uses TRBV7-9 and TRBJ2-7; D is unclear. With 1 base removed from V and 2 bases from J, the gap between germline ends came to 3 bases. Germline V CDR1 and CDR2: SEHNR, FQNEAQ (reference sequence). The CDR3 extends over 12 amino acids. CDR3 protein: CASSLVTYEQYF. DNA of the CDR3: TGTGCCAGCAGCTTAGTAACCTACGAGCAGTACTTC.

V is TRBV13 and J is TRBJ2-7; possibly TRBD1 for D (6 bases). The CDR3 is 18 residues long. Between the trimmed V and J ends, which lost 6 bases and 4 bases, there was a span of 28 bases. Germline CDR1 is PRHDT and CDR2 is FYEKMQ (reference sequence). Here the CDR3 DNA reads TGTGCCAGCAGTGCTGAATCTATATTCGGGGTCAGGGGTTACGAGCAGTACTTC. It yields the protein CASSAESIFGVRGYEQYF.

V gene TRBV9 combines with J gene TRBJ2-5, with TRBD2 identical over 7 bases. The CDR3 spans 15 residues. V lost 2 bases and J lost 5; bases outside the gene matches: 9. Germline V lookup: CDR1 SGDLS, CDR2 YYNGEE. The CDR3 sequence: CASSVEGRARETQYF. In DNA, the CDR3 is TGTGCCAGCAGCGTTGAGGGGAGGGCACGGGAGACCCAGTACTTC. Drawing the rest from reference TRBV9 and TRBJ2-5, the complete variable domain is DSGVTQTPKHLITATGQRVTLRCSPRSGDLSVYWYQQSLDQGLQFLIQYYNGEERAKGNILERFSAQQFPDLHSELNLSSLELGDSALYFCASSVEGRARETQYFGPGTRLLVL.

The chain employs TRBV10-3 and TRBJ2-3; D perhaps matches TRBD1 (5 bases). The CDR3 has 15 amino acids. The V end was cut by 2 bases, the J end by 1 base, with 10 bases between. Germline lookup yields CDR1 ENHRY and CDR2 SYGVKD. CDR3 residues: CAISEVDRGTDTQYF. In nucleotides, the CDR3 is TGTGCCATCAGTGAGGTCGACAGAGGCACAGATACGCAGTATTTT.

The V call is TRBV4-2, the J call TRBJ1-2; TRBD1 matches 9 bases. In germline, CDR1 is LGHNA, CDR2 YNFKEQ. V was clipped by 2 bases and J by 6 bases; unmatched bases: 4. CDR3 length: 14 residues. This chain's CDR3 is CASSQTRTGDGYTF. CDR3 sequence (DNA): TGTGCCAGCAGCCAAACAAGGACAGGGGATGGCTACACCTTC.

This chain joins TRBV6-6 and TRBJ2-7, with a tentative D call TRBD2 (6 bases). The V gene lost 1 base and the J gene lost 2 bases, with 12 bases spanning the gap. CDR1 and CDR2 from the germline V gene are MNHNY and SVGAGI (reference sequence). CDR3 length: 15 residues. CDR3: CASSYYLGGAYEQYF. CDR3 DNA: TGTGCCAGCAGTTACTACCTCGGCGGGGCCTACGAGCAGTACTTC.

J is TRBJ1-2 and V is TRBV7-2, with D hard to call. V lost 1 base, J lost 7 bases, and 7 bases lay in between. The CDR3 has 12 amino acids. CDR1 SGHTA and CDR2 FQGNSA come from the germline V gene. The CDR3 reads CASSLDVGGYTF. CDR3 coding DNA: TGTGCCAGCAGCTTAGACGTCGGTGGCTACACCTTC. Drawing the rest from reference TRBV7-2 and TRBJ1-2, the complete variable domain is GAGVSQSPSNKVTEKGKDVELRCDPISGHTALYWYRQSLGQGLEFLIYFQGNSAPDKSGLPSDRFSAERTGGSVSTLTIQRTQQEDSAVYLCASSLDVGGYTFGSGTRLTVV.

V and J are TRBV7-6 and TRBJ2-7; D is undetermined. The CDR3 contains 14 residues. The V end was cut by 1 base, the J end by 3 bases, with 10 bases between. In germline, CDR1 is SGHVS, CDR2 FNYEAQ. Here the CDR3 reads CASSLGSGGYEQYF. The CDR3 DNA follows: TGTGCCAGCAGCTTAGGGTCGGGTGGCTACGAGCAGTACTTC. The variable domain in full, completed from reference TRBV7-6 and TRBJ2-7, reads GAGVSQSPRYKVTKRGQDVALRCDPISGHVSLYWYRQALGQGPEFLTYFNYEAQQDKSGLPNDRFSAERPEGSISTLTIQRTEQRDSAMYRCASSLGSGGYEQYFGPGTRLTVT.

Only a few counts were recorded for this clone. The CDR3 DNA follows: TGTGCCAGCAGTCGCGACAGGGGGCAGGGAGAGCAGTACTTC. Its translation: CASSRDRGQGEQYF. This chain links TRBV27 with TRBJ2-7, with 10 bases lining up with TRBD1. CDR1 MNHEY and CDR2 SMNVEV come from the germline V gene (reference sequence). Unmatched junction bases numbered 8, after V lost 5 bases and J lost 7 bases. This CDR3 is built from 14 residues.

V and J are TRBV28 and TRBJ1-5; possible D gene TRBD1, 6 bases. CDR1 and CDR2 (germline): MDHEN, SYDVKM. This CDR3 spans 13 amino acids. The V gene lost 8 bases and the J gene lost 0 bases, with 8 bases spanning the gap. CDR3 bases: TGTGCCAGCTTACAGGGTAGCAATCAGCCCCAGCATTTT. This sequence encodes CASLQGSNQPQHF.

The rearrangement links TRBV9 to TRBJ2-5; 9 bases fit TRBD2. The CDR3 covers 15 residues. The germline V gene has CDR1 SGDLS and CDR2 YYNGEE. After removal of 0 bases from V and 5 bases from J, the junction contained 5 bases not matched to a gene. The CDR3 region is CASSVGGGALETQYF. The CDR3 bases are TGTGCCAGCAGCGTAGGCGGGGGGGCTCTGGAGACCCAGTACTTC.

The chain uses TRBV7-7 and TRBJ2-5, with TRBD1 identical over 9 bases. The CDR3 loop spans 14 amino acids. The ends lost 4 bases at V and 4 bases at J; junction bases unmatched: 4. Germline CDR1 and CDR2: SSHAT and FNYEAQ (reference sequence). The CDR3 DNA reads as TGTGCCAGCAGCTCCACAGGGGGCAGAGAGACCCAGTACTTC. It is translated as CASSSTGGRETQYF.

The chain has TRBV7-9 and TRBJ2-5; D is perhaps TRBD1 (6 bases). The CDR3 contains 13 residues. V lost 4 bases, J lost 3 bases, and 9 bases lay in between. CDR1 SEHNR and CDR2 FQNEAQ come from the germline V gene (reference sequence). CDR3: CASSSTGKETQYF. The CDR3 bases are TGTGCCAGCAGCTCTACAGGGAAAGAGACCCAGTACTTC.

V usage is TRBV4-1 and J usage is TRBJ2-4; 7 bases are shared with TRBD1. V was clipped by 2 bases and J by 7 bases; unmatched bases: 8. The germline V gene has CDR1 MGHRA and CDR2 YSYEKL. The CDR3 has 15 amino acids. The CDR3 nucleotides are TGCGCCAGCAGCCAATTAGGGGGCGGATGGAACATTCAGTACTTC. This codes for CASSQLGGGWNIQYF.

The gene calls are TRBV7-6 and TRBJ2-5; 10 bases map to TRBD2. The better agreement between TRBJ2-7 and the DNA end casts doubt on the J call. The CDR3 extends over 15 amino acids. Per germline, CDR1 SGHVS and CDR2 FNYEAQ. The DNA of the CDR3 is TGTGCCAGCAGCTTACTAGCGGGAGTAGTTGGCGAGCAGTACTTC. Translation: CASSLLAGVVGEQYF.

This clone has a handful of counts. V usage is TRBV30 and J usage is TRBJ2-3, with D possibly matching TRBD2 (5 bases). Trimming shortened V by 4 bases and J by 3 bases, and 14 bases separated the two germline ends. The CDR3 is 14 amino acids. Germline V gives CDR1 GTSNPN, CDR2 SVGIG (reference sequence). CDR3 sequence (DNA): TGTGCCTGGAACGGCTTGGCGGGTACAGATACGCAGTATTTT. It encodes CAWNGLAGTDTQYF.

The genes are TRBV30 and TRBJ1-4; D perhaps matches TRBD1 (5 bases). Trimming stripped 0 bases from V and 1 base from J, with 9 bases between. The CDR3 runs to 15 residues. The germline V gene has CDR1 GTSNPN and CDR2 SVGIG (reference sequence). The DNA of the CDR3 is TGTGCCTGGAGTGTAAAGGGACTAACTAATGAAAAACTGTTTTTT. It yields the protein CAWSVKGLTNEKLFF.

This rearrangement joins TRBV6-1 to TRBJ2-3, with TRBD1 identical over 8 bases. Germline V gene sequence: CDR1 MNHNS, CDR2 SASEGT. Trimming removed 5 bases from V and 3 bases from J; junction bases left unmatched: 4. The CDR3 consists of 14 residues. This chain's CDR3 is CASSPRQGTDTQYF. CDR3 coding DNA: TGTGCCAGCAGTCCTCGACAGGGGACAGATACGCAGTATTTT.

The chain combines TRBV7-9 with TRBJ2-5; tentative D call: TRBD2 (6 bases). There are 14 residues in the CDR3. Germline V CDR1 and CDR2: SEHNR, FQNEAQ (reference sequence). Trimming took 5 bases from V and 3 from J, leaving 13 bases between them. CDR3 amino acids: CASSEYGTEETQYF. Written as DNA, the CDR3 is TGTGCCAGCAGCGAATATGGGACTGAAGAGACCCAGTACTTC. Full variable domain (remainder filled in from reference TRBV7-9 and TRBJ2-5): DTGVSQNPRHKITKRGQNVTFRCDPISEHNRLYWYRQTLGQGPEFLTYFQNEAQLEKSRLLSDRFSAERPKGSFSTLEIQRTEQGDSAMYLCASSEYGTEETQYFGPGTRLLVL.

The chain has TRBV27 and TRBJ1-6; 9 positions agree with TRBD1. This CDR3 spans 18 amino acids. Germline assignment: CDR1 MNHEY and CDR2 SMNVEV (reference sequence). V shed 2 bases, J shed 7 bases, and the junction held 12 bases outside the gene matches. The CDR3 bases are TGTGCCAGCAGTTTAGGGGTTGCAGGACAGGGGAAGAATTCACCCCTCCACTTT. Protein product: CASSLGVAGQGKNSPLHF.